This section outlines one T cell receptor beta chain sequence together with its context. Its antigen is not known. Reprocessing the 5' RACE reads, TCRdb reports a single entry for every CDR3 protein and omits DNA. This specimen shows roughly 180,000 distinct CDR3 sequences; the ten leading clones hold around 20%. The sample belongs to a study of T cells expressing NK-cell markers. Broader study findings: The study found these clonotypes also leading the CD3+CD56-NKG2C+ fraction in a few donors. About six donors showed dominant NKG2C+ clonotypes comprising about 1.0-7.5% of their CD8+ T cells.

The sequence came from a woman aged 18 to 75 in good health. The sample taken for sequencing was blood T cells: a sorted CD56 or NKG2C T cell subset, CD4+ or CD8+ T cells, or bulk PBMC T cells (not recorded which).

The CDR3: CASTGQETQYF. The rearrangement links TRBV6-1 to TRBJ2-5. Germline V lookup: CDR1 MNHNS, CDR2 SASEGT. The CDR3 extends over 11 amino acids.